The T cell receptor (beta chain) under discussion was sequenced for a study of blood T cell repertoires in COVID-19. Study as a whole: Donors in the United States, Italy and Spain gave samples during acute or convalescent COVID-19. From T cells, B-cell-depleted T cells, or PBMCs came the material, which was cDNA or gDNA.

Method: immunoSEQ multiplex PCR; TCRdb's copy keeps in-frame clones and lacks some. This repertoire shows approximately 160,000 clones, about 86% found once; its top ten account for approximately 7%. The length of the CDR3 is 14 residues. V shed 3 bases, J shed 3 bases, and the junction held 6 bases outside the gene matches. The V gene's germline CDR1 is DFQATT and CDR2 SNEGSKA (reference sequence). V is TRBV20-1 and J is TRBJ2-7, with 9 bases matching TRBD1. Sequenced material: peripheral blood. The TCR was taken from a man in his fifties or sixties with active or convalescent COVID-19. DNA for the CDR3: TGCAGTGCTAGTGCCCCGGGACAGGGCTACGAGCAGTACTTC. This codes for CSASAPGQGYEQYF.